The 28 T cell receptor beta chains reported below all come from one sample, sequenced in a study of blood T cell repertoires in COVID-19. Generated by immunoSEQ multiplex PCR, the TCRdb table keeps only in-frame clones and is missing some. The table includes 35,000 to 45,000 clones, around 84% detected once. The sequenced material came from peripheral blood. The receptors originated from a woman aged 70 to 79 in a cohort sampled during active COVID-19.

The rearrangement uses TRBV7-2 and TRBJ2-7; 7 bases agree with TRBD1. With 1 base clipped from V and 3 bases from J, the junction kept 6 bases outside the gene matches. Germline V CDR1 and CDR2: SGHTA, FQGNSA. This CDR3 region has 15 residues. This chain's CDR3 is CASSLGTGPFYEQYF. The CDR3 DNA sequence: TGTGCCAGCAGCTTAGGGACAGGACCATTCTACGAGCAGTACTTC.

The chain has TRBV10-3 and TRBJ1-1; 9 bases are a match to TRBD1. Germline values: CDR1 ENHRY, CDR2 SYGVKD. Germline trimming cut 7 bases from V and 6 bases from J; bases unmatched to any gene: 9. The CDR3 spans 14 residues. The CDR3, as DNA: TGTGCCATCACCACACAGGGGGCGACCTCTGAAGCTTTCTTT. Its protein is CAITTQGATSEAFF.

CDR3 amino acids: CASSQGGLVSWIGYEQYF. For the CDR3, the DNA is TGTGCCAGCAGCCAAGGGGGACTAGTCTCCTGGATCGGCTACGAGCAGTACTTC. The rearrangement links TRBV3-1 (or the pseudogene TRBV3-2) to TRBJ2-7, with TRBD2 identical over 8 bases. This CDR3 comprises 18 residues. The V gene's germline CDR1 is LGHDT and CDR2 YNNKEL (reference sequence). The junction had 14 bases not matched to a gene; V was cut back by 1 base and J by 3 bases.

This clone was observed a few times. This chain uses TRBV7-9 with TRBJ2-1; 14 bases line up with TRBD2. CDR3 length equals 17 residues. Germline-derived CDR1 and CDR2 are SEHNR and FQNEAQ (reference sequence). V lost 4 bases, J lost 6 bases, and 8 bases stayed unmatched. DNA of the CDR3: TGTGCCAGCAGCTCCCTGAAGGGACTAGCGGGAGTCAATGAGCAGTTCTTC. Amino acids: CASSSLKGLAGVNEQFF.

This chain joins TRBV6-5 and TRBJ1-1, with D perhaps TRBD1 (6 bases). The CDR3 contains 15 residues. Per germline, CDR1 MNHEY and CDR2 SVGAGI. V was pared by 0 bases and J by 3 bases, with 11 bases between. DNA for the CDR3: TGTGCCAGCAGTTACTCTTCACAGGGTCACACTGAAGCTTTCTTT. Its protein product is CASSYSSQGHTEAFF.

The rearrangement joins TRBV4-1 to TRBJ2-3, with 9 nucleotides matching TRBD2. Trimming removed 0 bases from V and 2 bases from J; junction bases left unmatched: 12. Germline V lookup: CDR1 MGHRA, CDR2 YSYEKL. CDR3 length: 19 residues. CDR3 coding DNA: TGCGCCAGCAGCCAAGATCGCCTTCAAGCGGGAGGTAACACAGATACGCAGTATTTT. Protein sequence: CASSQDRLQAGGNTDTQYF.

CDR3 sequence (DNA): TGTGCCAGCAGTTACCTTGGGCAGGGAATTCTCGGAAGCAATCAGCCCCAGCATTTT. Its translation: CASSYLGQGILGSNQPQHF. The chain couples TRBV6-2 or TRBV6-3 to TRBJ1-5, with D possibly being TRBD1 (5 bases). CDR3 length: 19 amino acids. Trimming shortened V by 2 bases and J by 1 base, and 21 bases separated the two germline ends. The germline CDR1 and CDR2 sequences are MNHEY and SVGEGT.

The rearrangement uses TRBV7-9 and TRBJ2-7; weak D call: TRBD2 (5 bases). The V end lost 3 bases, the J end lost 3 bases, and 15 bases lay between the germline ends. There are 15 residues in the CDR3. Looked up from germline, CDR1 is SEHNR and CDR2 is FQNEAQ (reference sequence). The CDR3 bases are TGTGCCAGCAGCTTGGTCATCGGGGAAGGCTACGAGCAGTACTTC. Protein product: CASSLVIGEGYEQYF. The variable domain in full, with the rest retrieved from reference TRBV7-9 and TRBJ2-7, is DTGVSQNPRHKITKRGQNVTFRCDPISEHNRLYWYRQTLGQGPEFLTYFQNEAQLEKSRLLSDRFSAERPKGSFSTLEIQRTEQGDSAMYLCASSLVIGEGYEQYFGPGTRLTVT.

The CDR3, as DNA: TGTGCCAGCAGCTCCTGGGCGGGTCGACAAGAGACCCAGTACTTC. Its translation: CASSSWAGRQETQYF. The chain uses TRBV7-2 and TRBJ2-5, with D perhaps matching TRBD2 (5 bases). The CDR3 is 15 amino acids. Trimming stripped 4 bases from V and 2 bases from J, with 14 bases between. Germline-derived CDR1 and CDR2 are SGHTA and FQGNSA.

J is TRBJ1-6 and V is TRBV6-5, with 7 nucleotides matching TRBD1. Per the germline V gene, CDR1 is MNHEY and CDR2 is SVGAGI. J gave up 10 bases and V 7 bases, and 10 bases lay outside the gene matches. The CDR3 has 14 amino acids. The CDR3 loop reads CASNPTGPDSPLHF. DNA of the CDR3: TGTGCCAGCAACCCGACAGGGCCGGACTCACCCCTCCACTTT.

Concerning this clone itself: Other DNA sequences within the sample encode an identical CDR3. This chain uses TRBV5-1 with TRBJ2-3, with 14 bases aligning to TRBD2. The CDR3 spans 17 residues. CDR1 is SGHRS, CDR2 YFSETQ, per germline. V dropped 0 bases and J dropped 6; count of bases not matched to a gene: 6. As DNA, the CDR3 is TGCGCCAGCAGCTTGGTCGGACTAGCGGGAGGCGGGGATACGCAGTATTTT. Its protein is CASSLVGLAGGGDTQYF.

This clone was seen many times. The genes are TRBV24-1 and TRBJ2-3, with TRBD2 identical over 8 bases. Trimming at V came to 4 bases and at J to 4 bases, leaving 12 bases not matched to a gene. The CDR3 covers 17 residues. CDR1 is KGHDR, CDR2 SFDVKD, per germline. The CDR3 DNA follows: TGTGCCACCAGTGAGATTCCGGGACTAGGTTCCGCAGATACGCAGTATTTT. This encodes CATSEIPGLGSADTQYF.

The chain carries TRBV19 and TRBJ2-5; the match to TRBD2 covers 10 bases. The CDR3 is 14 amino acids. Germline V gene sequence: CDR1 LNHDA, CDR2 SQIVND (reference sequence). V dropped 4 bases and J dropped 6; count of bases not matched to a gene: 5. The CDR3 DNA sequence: TGTGCCAGTAGTACCGGGACTAGCGCAAAGACCCAGTACTTC. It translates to CASSTGTSAKTQYF.

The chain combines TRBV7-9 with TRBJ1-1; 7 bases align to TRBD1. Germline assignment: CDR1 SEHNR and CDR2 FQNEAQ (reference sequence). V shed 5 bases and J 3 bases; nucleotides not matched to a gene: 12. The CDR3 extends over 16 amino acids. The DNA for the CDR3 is TGTGCCAGCAGCCCGAGTGGACAGGCCTACGACACTGAAGCTTTCTTT. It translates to CASSPSGQAYDTEAFF.

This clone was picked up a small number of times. CDR3 residues: CASRPPGYGYTF. The CDR3 DNA is TGTGCCAGCAGGCCCCCGGGCTATGGCTACACCTTC. The rearrangement uses TRBV28 and TRBJ1-2; D is uncertain. Germline lookup yields CDR1 MDHEN and CDR2 SYDVKM. There are 12 residues in the CDR3. V shed 6 bases and J shed 4 bases, with 9 bases lying between them.

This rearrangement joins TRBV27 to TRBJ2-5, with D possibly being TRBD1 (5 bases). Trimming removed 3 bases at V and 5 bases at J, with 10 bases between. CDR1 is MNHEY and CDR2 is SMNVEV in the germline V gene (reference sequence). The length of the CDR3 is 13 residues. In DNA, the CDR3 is TGTGCCAGCAGTTTGGAAGGGGTCGAGACCCAGTACTTC. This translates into CASSLEGVETQYF.

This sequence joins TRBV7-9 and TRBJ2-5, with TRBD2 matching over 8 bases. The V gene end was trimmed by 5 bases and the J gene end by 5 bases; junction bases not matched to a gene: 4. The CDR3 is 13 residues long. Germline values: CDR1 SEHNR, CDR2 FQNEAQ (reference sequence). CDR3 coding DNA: TGTGCCAGCAGCGGGACTAGTTCGGAGACCCAGTACTTC. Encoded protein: CASSGTSSETQYF.

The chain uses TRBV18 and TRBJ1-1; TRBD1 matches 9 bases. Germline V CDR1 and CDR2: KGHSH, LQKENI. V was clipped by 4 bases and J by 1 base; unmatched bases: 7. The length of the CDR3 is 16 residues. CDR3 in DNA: TGTGCCAGCTCACTTACAGGGGGCGCAGGGAACACTGAAGCTTTCTTT. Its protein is CASSLTGGAGNTEAFF.

CDR3 in amino acids: CASSWAGGAKNIQYF. The CDR3 DNA sequence: TGTGCCAGCAGTTGGGCGGGGGGAGCCAAAAACATTCAGTACTTC. J is TRBJ2-4 and V is TRBV28; 8 nucleotides line up with TRBD2. Germline V gene lookup returns CDR1 MDHEN and CDR2 SYDVKM. V lost 4 bases, J lost 0 bases, and 2 bases stayed unmatched. The CDR3 extends over 15 amino acids. Drawing the rest from reference TRBV28 and TRBJ2-4, the complete variable domain is DVKVTQSSRYLVKRTGEKVFLECVQDMDHENMFWYRQDPGLGLRLIYFSYDVKMKEKGDIPEGYSVSREKKERFSLILESASTNQTSMYLCASSWAGGAKNIQYFGAGTRLSVL.

CDR3 sequence (DNA): TGTGCCAGCAGCCAGGACAGGGGTGGGACCCAGTACTTC. Protein product: CASSQDRGGTQYF. This chain links TRBV7-2 with TRBJ2-5; 9 positions match TRBD1. The V and J ends lost 5 bases and 7 bases, in that order; junction bases with no gene match: 5. The CDR3 spans 13 residues. CDR1 SGHTA and CDR2 FQGNSA come from the germline V gene.

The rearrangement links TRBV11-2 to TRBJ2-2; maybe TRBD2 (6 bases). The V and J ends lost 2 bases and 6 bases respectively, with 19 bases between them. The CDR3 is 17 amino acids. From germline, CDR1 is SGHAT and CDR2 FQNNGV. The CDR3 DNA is TGTGCCAGCAGCTTATCCTCCGGGAGACCTGGCGCCGGGGAGCTGTTTTTT. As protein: CASSLSSGRPGAGELFF.

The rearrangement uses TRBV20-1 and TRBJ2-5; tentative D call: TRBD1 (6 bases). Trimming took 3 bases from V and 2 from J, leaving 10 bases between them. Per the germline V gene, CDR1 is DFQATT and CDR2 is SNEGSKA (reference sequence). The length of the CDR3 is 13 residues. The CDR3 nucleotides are TGCAGTGCTAGTCGGACAGCTCAAGAGACCCAGTACTTC. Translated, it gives CSASRTAQETQYF.

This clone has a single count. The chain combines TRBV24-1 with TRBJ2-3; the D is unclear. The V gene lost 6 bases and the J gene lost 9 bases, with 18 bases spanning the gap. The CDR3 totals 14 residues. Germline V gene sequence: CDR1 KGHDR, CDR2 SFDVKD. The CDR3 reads CATSRPNELQTQYF. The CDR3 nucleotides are TGTGCCACCAGTCGCCCGAATGAGTTACAGACGCAGTATTTT.

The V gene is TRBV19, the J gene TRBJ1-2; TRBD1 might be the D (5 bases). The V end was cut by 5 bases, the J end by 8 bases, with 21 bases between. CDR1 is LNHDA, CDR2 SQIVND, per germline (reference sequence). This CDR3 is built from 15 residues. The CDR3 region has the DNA TGTGCCAGTAGTCGCGCCCTGGGAGGGGATCCGGGCTACACCTTC. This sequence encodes CASSRALGGDPGYTF.

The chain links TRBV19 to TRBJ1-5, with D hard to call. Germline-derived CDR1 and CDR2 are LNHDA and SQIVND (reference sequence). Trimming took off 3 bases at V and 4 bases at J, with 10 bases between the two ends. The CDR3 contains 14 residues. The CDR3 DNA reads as TGTGCCAGTAGTATGTGGCGGGTAAATCAGCCCCAGCATTTT. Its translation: CASSMWRVNQPQHF. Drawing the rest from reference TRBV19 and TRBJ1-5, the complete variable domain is DGGITQSPKYLFRKEGQNVTLSCEQNLNHDAMYWYRQDPGQGLRLIYYSQIVNDFQKGDIAEGYSVSREKKESFPLTVTSAQKNPTAFYLCASSMWRVNQPQHFGDGTRLSIL.

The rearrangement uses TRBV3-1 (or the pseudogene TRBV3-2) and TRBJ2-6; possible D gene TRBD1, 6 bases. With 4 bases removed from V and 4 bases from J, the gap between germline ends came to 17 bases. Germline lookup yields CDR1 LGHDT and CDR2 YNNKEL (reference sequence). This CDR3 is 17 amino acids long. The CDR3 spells CASSPDTGNSGANVLTF. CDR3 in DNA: TGTGCCAGCAGCCCGGACACAGGGAACTCAGGGGCCAACGTCCTGACTTTC.

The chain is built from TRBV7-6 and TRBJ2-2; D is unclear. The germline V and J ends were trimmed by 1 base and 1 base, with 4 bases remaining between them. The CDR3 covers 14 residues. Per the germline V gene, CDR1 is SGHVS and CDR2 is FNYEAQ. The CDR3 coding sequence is TGTGCCAGCAGCTTAGGGCTGAACACCGGGGAGCTGTTTTTT. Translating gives CASSLGLNTGELFF.

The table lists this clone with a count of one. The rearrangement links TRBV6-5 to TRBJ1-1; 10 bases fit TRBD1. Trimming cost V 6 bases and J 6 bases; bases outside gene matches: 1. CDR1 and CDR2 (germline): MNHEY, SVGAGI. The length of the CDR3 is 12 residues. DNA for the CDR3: TGTGCCAGCAGGGGGACAGGGGCTGAAGCTTTCTTT. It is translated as CASRGTGAEAFF.